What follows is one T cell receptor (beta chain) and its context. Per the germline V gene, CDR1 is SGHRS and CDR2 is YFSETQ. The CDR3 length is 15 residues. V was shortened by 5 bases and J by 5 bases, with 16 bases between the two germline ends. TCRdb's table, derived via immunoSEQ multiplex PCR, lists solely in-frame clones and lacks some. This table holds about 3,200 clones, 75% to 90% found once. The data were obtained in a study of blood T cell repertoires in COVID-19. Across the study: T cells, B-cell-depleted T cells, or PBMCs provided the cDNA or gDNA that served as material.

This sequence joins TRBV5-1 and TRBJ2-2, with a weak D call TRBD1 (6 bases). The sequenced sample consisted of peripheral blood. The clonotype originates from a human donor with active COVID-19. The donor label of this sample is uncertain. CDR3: CASRTVVGATGELFF. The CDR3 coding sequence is TGCGCCAGCAGGACTGTGGTGGGGGCTACCGGGGAGCTGTTTTTT.